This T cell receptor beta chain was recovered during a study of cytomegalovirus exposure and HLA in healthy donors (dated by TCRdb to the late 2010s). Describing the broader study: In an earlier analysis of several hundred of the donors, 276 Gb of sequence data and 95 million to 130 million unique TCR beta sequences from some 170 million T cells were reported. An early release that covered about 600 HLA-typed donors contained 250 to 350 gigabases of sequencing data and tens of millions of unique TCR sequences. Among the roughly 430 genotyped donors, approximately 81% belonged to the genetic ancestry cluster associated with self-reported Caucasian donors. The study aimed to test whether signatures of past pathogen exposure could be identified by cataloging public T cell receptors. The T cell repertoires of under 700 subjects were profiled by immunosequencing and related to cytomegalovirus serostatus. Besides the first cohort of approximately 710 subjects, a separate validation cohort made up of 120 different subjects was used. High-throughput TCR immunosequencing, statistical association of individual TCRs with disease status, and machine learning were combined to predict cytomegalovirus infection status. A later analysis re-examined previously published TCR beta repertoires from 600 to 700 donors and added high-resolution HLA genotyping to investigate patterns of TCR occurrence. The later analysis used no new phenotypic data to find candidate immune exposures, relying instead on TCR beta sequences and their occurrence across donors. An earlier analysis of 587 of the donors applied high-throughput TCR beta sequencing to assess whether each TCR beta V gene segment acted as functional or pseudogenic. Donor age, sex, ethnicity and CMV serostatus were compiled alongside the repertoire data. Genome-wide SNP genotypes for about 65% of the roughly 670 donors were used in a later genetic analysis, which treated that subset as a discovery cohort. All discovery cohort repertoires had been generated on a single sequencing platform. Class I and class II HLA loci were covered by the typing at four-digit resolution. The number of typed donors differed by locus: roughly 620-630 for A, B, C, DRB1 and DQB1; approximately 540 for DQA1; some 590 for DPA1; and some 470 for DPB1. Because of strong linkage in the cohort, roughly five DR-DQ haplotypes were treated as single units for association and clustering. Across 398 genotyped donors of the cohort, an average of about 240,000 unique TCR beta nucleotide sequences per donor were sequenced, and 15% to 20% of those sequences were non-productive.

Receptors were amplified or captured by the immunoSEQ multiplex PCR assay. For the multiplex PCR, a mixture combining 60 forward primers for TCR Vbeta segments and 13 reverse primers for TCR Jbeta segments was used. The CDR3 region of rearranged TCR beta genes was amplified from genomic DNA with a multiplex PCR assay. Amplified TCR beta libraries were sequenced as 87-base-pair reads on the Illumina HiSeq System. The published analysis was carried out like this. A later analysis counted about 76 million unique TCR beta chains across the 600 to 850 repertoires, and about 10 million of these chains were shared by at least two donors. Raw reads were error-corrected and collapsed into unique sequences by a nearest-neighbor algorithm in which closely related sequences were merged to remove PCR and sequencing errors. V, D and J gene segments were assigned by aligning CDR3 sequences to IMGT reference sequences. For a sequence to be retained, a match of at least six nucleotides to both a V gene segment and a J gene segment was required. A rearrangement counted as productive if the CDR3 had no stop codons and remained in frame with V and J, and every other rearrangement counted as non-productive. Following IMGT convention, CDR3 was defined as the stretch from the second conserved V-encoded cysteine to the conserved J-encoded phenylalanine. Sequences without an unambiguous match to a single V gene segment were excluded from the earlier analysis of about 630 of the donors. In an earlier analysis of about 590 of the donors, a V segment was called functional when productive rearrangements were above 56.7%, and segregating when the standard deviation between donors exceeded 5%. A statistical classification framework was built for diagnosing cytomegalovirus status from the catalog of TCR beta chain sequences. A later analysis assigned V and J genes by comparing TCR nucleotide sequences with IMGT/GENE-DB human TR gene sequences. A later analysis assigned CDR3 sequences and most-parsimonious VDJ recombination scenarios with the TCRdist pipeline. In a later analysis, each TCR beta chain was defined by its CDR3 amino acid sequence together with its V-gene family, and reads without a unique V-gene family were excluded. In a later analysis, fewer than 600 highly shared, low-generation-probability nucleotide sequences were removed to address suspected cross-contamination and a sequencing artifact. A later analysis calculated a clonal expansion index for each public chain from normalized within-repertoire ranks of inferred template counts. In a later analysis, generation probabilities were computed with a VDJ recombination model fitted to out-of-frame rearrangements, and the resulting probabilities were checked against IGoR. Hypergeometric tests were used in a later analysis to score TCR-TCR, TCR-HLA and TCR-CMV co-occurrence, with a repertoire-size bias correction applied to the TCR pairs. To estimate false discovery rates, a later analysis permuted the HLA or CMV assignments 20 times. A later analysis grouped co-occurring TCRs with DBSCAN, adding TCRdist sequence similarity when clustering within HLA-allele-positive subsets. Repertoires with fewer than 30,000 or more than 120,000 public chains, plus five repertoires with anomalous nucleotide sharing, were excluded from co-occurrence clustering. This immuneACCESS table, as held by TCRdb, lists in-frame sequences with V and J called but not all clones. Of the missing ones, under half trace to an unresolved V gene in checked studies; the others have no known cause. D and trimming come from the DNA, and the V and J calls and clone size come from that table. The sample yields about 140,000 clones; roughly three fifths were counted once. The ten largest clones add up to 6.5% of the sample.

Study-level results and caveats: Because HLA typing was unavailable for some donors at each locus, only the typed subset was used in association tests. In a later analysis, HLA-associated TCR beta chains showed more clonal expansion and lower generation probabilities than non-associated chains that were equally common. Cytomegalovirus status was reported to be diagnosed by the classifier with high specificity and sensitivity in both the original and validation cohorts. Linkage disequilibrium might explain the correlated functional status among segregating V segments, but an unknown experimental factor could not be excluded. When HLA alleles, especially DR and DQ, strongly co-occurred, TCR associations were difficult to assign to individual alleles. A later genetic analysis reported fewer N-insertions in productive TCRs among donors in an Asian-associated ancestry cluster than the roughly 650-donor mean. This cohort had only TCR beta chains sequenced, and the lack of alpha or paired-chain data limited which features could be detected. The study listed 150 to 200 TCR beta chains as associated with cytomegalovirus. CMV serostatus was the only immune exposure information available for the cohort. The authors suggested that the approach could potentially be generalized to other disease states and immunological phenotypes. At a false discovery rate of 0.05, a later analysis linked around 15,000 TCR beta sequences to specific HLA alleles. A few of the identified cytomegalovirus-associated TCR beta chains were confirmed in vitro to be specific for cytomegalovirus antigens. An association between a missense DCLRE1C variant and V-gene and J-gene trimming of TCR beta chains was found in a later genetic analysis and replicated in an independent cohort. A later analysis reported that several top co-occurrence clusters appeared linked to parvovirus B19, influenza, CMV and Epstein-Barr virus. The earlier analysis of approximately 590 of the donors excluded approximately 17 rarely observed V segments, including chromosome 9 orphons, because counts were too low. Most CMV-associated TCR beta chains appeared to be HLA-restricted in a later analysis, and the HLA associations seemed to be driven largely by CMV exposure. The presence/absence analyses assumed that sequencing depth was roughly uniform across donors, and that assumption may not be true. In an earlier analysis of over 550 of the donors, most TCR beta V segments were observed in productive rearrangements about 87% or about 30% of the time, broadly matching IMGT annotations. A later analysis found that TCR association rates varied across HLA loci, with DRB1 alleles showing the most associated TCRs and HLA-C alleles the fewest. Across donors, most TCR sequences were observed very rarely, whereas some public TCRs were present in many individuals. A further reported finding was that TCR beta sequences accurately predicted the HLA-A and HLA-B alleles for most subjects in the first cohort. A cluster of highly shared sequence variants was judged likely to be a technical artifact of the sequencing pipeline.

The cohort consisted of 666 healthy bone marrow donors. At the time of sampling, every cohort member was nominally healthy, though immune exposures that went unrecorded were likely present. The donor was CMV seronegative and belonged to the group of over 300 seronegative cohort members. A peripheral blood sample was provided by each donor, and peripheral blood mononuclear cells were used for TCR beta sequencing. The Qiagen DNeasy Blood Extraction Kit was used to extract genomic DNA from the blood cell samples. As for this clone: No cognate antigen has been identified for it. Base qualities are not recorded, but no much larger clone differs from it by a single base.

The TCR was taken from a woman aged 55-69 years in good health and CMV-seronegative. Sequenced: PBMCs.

The base sequence is TGTGCCAGCAGCTTCCAGGGGGCGATGGAAGGCTACACCTTC. It translates as CASSFQGAMEGYTF. The chain links TRBV5-4 with TRBJ1-2, with 8 middle bases fitting TRBD1. The germline V gene (reference sequence) yields SGHNT for CDR1 and YYREEE for CDR2. The CDR3 sequence holds 14 residues, the cysteine and phenylalanine included. Kept here is only the CDR3 DNA, which spans 42 bases and is read in frame from base 1. Ends trimmed: V by 2 bases, J by 8 bases; bases unmatched to a gene: 8.